The 2 T cell receptor beta chains below all came from one sample that was sequenced in a study of Ad26.COV2.S vaccination and SARS-CoV-2 variants (dated by TCRdb to the early 2020s). The library came from the immunoSEQ multiplex PCR assay. TCRdb mirrors the immuneACCESS table, restricted to in-frame sequences. Some clones are absent from its copies; in checked studies, under half trace to an unresolved V gene, and the reason for the others is unknown. The sample table lists fewer than 900,000 clones, roughly 90% of them with a count of one. The ten biggest clones cover about 1.5% of the sample. The treatment or condition label here, explained by the study, means: about 20 received Ad26.COV2.S at low or high dose, single or two shots; 5 received placebo; per-sample allocation not given. For vaccine and placebo recipients, the sequenced repertoires came from samples collected on day 63 after the first injection.

Material: peripheral blood, obtained in a trial of Ad26.COV2.S vaccine versus placebo. The receptors come from a person between 18 and 65 years old who received the Ad26.COV2.S COVID-19 vaccine or a placebo.

The CDR3 DNA is TGTGCCAGCAGCTTAGAGTCGGAGACCCAGTACTTC. The encoded protein is CASSLESETQYF. The V and J genes are TRBV7-2 and TRBJ2-5; D not certain. This CDR3 is built from 12 residues. Germline CDR1 is SGHTA and CDR2 is FQGNSA. The V end lost 1 base, the J end lost 5 bases, and 5 bases lay between the germline ends. Full variable domain (rest looked up from reference TRBV7-2 and TRBJ2-5): GAGVSQSPSNKVTEKGKDVELRCDPISGHTALYWYRQSLGQGLEFLIYFQGNSAPDKSGLPSDRFSAERTGGSVSTLTIQRTQQEDSAVYLCASSLESETQYFGPGTRLLVL.

The rearrangement uses TRBV7-8 and TRBJ1-5; no clear D gene. The germline V gene encodes CDR1 SGHVS and CDR2 FQNEAQ. The CDR3 loop spans 14 amino acids. V lost 4 bases to trimming and J lost 3 bases, with 10 bases between them. CDR3 sequence (DNA): TGTGCCAGCAGCTCGGAACAAAACAATCAGCCCCAGCATTTT. This gives the protein CASSSEQNNQPQHF. The whole variable domain, remainder taken from reference TRBV7-8 and TRBJ1-5, is GAGVSQSPRYKVAKRGQDVALRCDPISGHVSLFWYQQALGQGPEFLTYFQNEAQLDKSGLPSDRFFAERPEGSVSTLKIQRTQQEDSAVYLCASSSEQNNQPQHFGDGTRLSIL.